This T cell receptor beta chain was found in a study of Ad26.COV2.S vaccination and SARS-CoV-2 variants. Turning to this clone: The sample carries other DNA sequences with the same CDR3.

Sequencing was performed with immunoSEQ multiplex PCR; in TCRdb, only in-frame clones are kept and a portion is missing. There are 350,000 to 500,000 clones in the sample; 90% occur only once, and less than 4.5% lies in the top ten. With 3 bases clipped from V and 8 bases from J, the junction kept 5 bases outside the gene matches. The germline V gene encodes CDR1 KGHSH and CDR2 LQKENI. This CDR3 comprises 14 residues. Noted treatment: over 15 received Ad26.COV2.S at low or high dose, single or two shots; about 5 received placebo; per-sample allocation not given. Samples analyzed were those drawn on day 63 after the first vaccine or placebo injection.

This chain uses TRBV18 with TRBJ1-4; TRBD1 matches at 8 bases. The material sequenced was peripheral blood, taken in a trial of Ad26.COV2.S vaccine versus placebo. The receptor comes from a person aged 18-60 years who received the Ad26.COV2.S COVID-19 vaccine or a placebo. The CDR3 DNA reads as TGTGCCAGCTCACCGGACAGGGTAAACGAAAAACTGTTTTTT. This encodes CASSPDRVNEKLFF. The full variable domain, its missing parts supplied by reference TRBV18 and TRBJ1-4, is NAGVMQNPRHLVRRRGQEARLRCSPMKGHSHVYWYRQLPEEGLKFMVYLQKENIIDESGMPKERFSAEFPKEGPSILRIQQVVRGDSAAYFCASSPDRVNEKLFFGSGTQLSVL.